The 15 T cell receptor beta chains below come from one sample, sequenced in a study of T cell repertoires in aging, cancer and after chemotherapy. Amplification of TCR beta used genomic DNA extracted from peripheral blood. Multiplex touch-down PCR with TRB-A/B primers amplified rearranged V-D-J TRB sequences. TCRdb re-called the multiplex PCR reads with MiXCR, one entry per CDR3 protein. The repertoire has roughly 10,000 distinct CDR3 sequences, roughly 33% of them found once; the top ten carry 15% to 20%. The sequenced sample was blood. The receptor source for this set is a human donor in good health. The donor label of this sample is uncertain.

This chain links TRBV18 with TRBJ2-5; 9 bases agree with TRBD1. The CDR3 covers 16 residues. Trimming cost V 1 base and J 8 bases; bases outside gene matches: 11. The germline V gene has CDR1 KGHSH and CDR2 LQKENI. CDR3 amino acids: CASSPQIGGTGPTQYF. CDR3 coding DNA: TGTGCCAGCTCACCACAAATCGGCGGGACAGGGCCTACCCAGTACTTC. Full variable domain (outside the CDR3, taken from reference TRBV18 and TRBJ2-5): NAGVMQNPRHLVRRRGQEARLRCSPMKGHSHVYWYRQLPEEGLKFMVYLQKENIIDESGMPKERFSAEFPKEGPSILRIQQVVRGDSAAYFCASSPQIGGTGPTQYFGPGTRLLVL.

This rearrangement joins TRBV6-1 to TRBJ2-2; D might be TRBD1 (5 bases). V was pared by 5 bases and J by 1 base, with 11 bases between. Germline CDR1 and CDR2: MNHNS and SASEGT. The CDR3 covers 15 residues. The CDR3 is CASSSSRVNTGELFF. The CDR3 nucleotides read TGTGCCAGCAGTAGTTCCAGGGTGAACACCGGGGAGCTGTTTTTT.

Note on this clonotype: Mismatch with germline at one junction end may stem from a read error. This sequence joins TRBV5-4 and TRBJ2-5; D is ambiguous. The CDR3 sequence is 13 residues long. Per the germline V gene, CDR1 is SGHNT and CDR2 is YYREEE (reference sequence). The CDR3 DNA follows: TGTGCCAGCAGCTTGATTCAGCAAGAGACCCAGTGCTTC. Encoded protein: CASSLIQQETQCF.

This clonotype is labeled as medium-sized. The V call is TRBV27, the J call TRBJ2-2, with 14 bases matching TRBD2. The CDR3 length is 15 residues. Per the germline V gene, CDR1 is MNHEY and CDR2 is SMNVEV (reference sequence). Trimming at V came to 10 bases and at J to 7 bases, leaving 8 bases not matched to a gene. The CDR3 loop is CATSGLAGGLGELFF. CDR3 nucleotides: TGTGCCACCTCAGGACTAGCGGGAGGACTCGGGGAGCTGTTTTTT.

About this clonotype: A much larger clone differs from this one at a single base, so this may be a read error. The V call is TRBV19, the J call TRBJ2-5; D possibly corresponds to TRBD1 (6 bases). The V end was cut by 10 bases, the J end by 4 bases, with 13 bases between. CDR1 is LNHDA, CDR2 SQIVND, per germline (reference sequence). The CDR3 spans 12 residues. CDR3 amino acids: CANRQVGETQYF. The CDR3 DNA is TGTGCCAACAGACAGGTAGGAGAGACCCAGTACTTC.

With regard to this clonotype: Relative to the germline gene, one junction end is altered; a read error may explain this. The CDR3 DNA follows: TGTGCCAGCAGTCCTACCGGCGCGAGGAACACTAAAGCTTTCTTT. This sequence encodes CASSPTGARNTKAFF. This chain joins TRBV6-2 or TRBV6-3 and TRBJ1-1; D unresolved. CDR3 length: 15 residues. Germline V lookup: CDR1 MNHEY, CDR2 SVGEGT.

The chain combines TRBV20-1 with TRBJ2-3; TRBD2 agrees at 10 bases. V was pared by 4 bases and J by 0 bases, with 10 bases of the junction left unmatched. This CDR3 is 17 amino acids long. Germline V lookup: CDR1 DFQATT, CDR2 SNEGSKA (reference sequence). In nucleotides, the CDR3 is TGCAGTGCTACCACCATTACTAGCGGGGCCAGCACAGATACGCAGTATTTT. Amino acid sequence: CSATTITSGASTDTQYF.

This clonotype counts as medium-sized. V gene TRBV19 combines with J gene TRBJ2-1; 11 nucleotides line up with TRBD2. CDR1 is LNHDA, CDR2 SQIVND, per germline (reference sequence). The length of the CDR3 is 14 residues. The trim removed 6 bases at V and 10 bases at J, leaving 8 bases unmatched. The CDR3 nucleotides are TGTGCCAGTAGCCCGCCCGCTAGCGGGAGGGAGCAGTTCTTC. Translated, it gives CASSPPASGREQFF.

The chain links TRBV7-9 to TRBJ1-3; D is unresolved. Between the trimmed V and J ends, which lost 11 bases and 4 bases, there was a span of 9 bases. The CDR3 contains 11 residues. Germline V gene lookup returns CDR1 SEHNR and CDR2 FQNEAQ (reference sequence). The CDR3 DNA reads as TGTGCCCTTCCTTCCGGAAACACCATATATTTT. Translation gives CALPSGNTIYF. The whole variable domain, remainder taken from reference TRBV7-9 and TRBJ1-3, is DTGVSQNPRHKITKRGQNVTFRCDPISEHNRLYWYRQTLGQGPEFLTYFQNEAQLEKSRLLSDRFSAERPKGSFSTLEIQRTEQGDSAMYLCALPSGNTIYFGEGSWLTVV.

This clonotype is medium-sized by share. This sequence joins TRBV29-1 and TRBJ1-1, with unresolved D. Germline lookup yields CDR1 SQVTM and CDR2 ANQGSEA. The CDR3 length is 15 residues. V lost 6 bases to trimming and J lost 4 bases, with 21 bases between them. The CDR3 nucleotides are TGCAGCGTCCAATCGTCGGGAGGGTGGGGCACTGAAGCTTTCTTT. Its protein is CSVQSSGGWGTEAFF.

This chain uses TRBV7-2 with TRBJ2-2, with D possibly being TRBD2 (6 bases). Germline assignment: CDR1 SGHTA and CDR2 FQGNSA. This CDR3 has 17 residues. V was pared by 5 bases and J by 5 bases, with 21 bases between. CDR3 sequence: CASSQRVAVLWTGELFF. Here the CDR3 DNA reads TGTGCCAGCAGCCAGAGGGTAGCGGTACTATGGACCGGGGAGCTGTTTTTT.

Only a few counts were recorded for this clonotype. The chain is built from TRBV30 and TRBJ2-7; 8 bases map to TRBD1. Losses at the gene ends were 0 bases for V and 2 bases for J; bases not matched to a gene: 18. In germline, CDR1 is GTSNPN, CDR2 SVGIG (reference sequence). This CDR3 has 19 residues. CDR3 protein: CAWSVSRTGSVGWAYEQYF. The CDR3, as DNA: TGTGCCTGGAGTGTTTCCAGGACAGGGAGTGTAGGGTGGGCCTACGAGCAGTACTTC.

J is TRBJ2-1 and V is TRBV4-3; D unclear. The CDR3 is 15 residues long. Trimming stripped 0 bases from V and 8 bases from J, with 14 bases between. Germline-derived CDR1 and CDR2 are LGHNA and YSLEER. CDR3 in amino acids: CASSQDVVSDYEQFF. CDR3 in DNA: TGCGCCAGCAGCCAAGACGTTGTAAGCGATTATGAGCAGTTCTTC.

For the CDR3, the DNA is TGTGCCAGTATAAAATCGGACAGGGCCCCGCTTGGCTACACCTTC. It yields the protein CASIKSDRAPLGYTF. The chain has TRBV19 and TRBJ1-2, with 8 bases fitting TRBD1. The CDR3 totals 15 residues. Germline loops: CDR1 LNHDA, CDR2 SQIVND (reference sequence). Unmatched junction bases numbered 14, after V lost 7 bases and J lost 7 bases.

This clonotype was found a few times. V usage is TRBV10-3 and J usage is TRBJ1-5; perhaps TRBD1 as D (5 bases). The CDR3 has 14 residues. The germline CDR1 and CDR2 sequences are ENHRY and SYGVKD. Trimming left V 6 bases short and J 4 bases short, with 13 bases between. CDR3 sequence: CAIRAGTLNQPQHF. The CDR3 DNA is TGTGCCATCAGGGCAGGGACTTTAAATCAGCCCCAGCATTTT.